The T cell receptor beta chain under discussion was sequenced for a study of T cells expressing NK-cell markers (TCRdb year 2020). Concerning the study at large: Three sorted T-cell subsets (CD3+CD56+NKG2C+, CD3+CD56+NKG2C- and CD3+CD56-NKG2C+) from 7 to 9 donors had their TCR beta-chain repertoires profiled. The libraries were sequenced on Illumina HiSeq 2000/2500, MiSeq or NextSeq, producing 2 x 150 bp reads. The eight sequenced donors were randomly selected healthy volunteers, three men and five women. Of the eight sequenced donors, seven were found to be HCMV-seropositive and one was found to be HCMV-seronegative.

Notes on this clonotype: It has no known antigen specificity.

From cysteine to phenylalanine, the CDR3 is 14 amino acids long. No DNA is recorded. HCMV serostatus was determined by detecting HCMV-specific IgG in serum with a commercial ELISA kit. Peripheral blood mononuclear cells were isolated from blood by Ficoll density gradient centrifugation. Broader findings and caveats from the paper: Whether the expanded NKG2C-expressing T cell clones were specific for HCMV antigens remained unclear. For about 6 donors, the dominant CD3+CD56+NKG2C+ clonotypes were among the top 10 CD8+ clonotypes and accounted for about 1.0-7.0% of CD8+ T cells. Those dominant clonotypes were again the most abundant among CD3+CD56-NKG2C+ cells in a few donors, at about 25-65%.

Sequenced on an Illumina HiSeq 2000. TCR beta cDNA libraries were prepared using 5'RACE template switching, which introduced a universal primer site and unique molecular identifiers. Synthesis of cDNA was primed from the TCR beta constant segment and was followed by two consecutive PCR amplification steps. In the paper's pipeline: MIGEC handled demultiplexing of the reads and grouping by UMI, while MiTCR was used to assemble and quantify clonotypes. Only TCR cDNA sequences supported by at least two reads were kept to exclude erroneous sequences. The tcR package was used for downstream repertoire analysis, with clonotypes matched between fractions based on CDR3 nucleotide sequence plus V segment. VDJmatch was used to annotate antigen specificity against VDJdb, with one amino acid substitution allowed in CDR3. TCRdb reprocessed the reads and lists each CDR3 protein sequence as a single entry, with no DNA. The V and J calls and clone size come from TCRdb's table, not from the authors' own analysis. For this sample, the table gives roughly 160,000 distinct CDR3 sequences. In total, the top ten clones hold 20% to 25% of the sample.

The rearranged segments are TRBV12-3 or TRBV12-4 and TRBJ2-7; TCRdb calls TRBD2, which cannot be checked without DNA. This sequence was found in a man between 18 and 69 years old in good health. The sample was blood T cells: a sorted CD56 or NKG2C T cell subset, CD4+ or CD8+ T cells, or bulk PBMC T cells (not recorded which). The CDR3 protein is CASSPDYLAYEQYF.